This T cell receptor beta chain was identified during a study of cytomegalovirus exposure and HLA in healthy donors (dated by TCRdb to about 2017). Notes on the research overall: According to an earlier analysis of a few hundred of the donors, some 180 million T cells yielded over 100 million unique TCR beta sequences and approximately 300 Gb of sequence data. Approximately 310 gigabases of sequencing data and 70 million to 85 million unique TCR sequences were included in an early release covering around 650 HLA-typed donors. Of the 300 to 450 genotyped donors, 81% fell in the genetic ancestry cluster associated with self-reported Caucasian donors. The aim of the study was to test whether cataloging public T cell receptors could identify signatures of past pathogen exposure. The study used immunosequencing to profile the T cell repertoires of 666 subjects and linked those repertoires to cytomegalovirus serostatus. A separate validation cohort of more than 100 different subjects was used in addition to the roughly 700-subject first cohort. To predict cytomegalovirus infection status, the study brought together high-throughput TCR immunosequencing, statistical association of individual TCRs with disease status, and machine learning. In a later analysis, previously published TCR beta repertoires from 550 to 750 donors were re-analyzed and high-resolution HLA genotyping was added so that TCR occurrence patterns could be studied. The later analysis used no new phenotypic data to find candidate immune exposures, relying instead on TCR beta sequences and their occurrence across donors. An earlier analysis of a few hundred of the donors applied high-throughput TCR beta sequencing to assess whether each TCR beta V gene segment acted as functional or pseudogenic. Alongside the repertoire data, information on donor age, sex, ethnicity and CMV serostatus was compiled. A later genetic analysis took genome-wide SNP genotypes for about 65% of the roughly 670 donors and used that subset as a discovery cohort. All discovery cohort repertoires had been generated on a single sequencing platform. HLA typing included class I and class II loci at four-digit resolution. The number of donors typed differed by locus, with roughly 629-640 for A, B, C, DRB1 and DQB1, roughly 520 for DQA1, about 610 for DPA1, and under 490 for DPB1. Roughly 5 DR-DQ haplotypes were handled as single units for association and clustering, since linkage in the cohort was strong. Across some 400 genotyped donors of the cohort, an average of roughly 250,000 unique TCR beta nucleotide sequences per donor were sequenced, and about a sixth of those sequences were non-productive. The investigation overall reported the following: In a later analysis, several top co-occurrence clusters were reported to appear linked to parvovirus B19, influenza, CMV and Epstein-Barr virus. Broadly in line with IMGT annotations, most TCR beta V segments showed up in productive rearrangements about 90% or about 30% of the time in an earlier analysis of 450 to 750 of the donors. HLA typing was unavailable for some donors at each locus, so association tests used only the typed subset. The sequencing pipeline was judged likely to have produced a cluster of highly shared sequence variants as a technical artifact. When HLA alleles, especially DR and DQ, strongly co-occurred, TCR associations were difficult to assign to individual alleles. Presence/absence analyses assumed roughly uniform sequencing depth across donors, an assumption that may not hold. In a later analysis, HLA-associated TCR beta chains were found to be more clonally expanded and to have lower generation probabilities than equally common non-associated chains. The study listed 170 or so TCR beta chains as associated with cytomegalovirus. A later analysis found that TCR association rates varied across HLA loci, with DRB1 alleles showing the most associated TCRs and HLA-C alleles the fewest. The authors suggested that the approach could potentially be extended to other disease states and immunological phenotypes. In a later analysis, most CMV-associated TCR beta chains were found to appear HLA-restricted, with HLA associations seemingly driven largely by CMV exposure. In vitro tests confirmed that a few of the cytomegalovirus-associated TCR beta chains recognize cytomegalovirus antigens. A further reported finding was that TCR beta sequences accurately predicted the HLA-A and HLA-B alleles for most subjects in the first cohort. In both the original and validation cohorts, the classifier was reported to diagnose cytomegalovirus status with high specificity and sensitivity. A later genetic analysis reported fewer N-insertions in productive TCRs among donors in an Asian-associated ancestry cluster than the approximately 670-donor mean. Linkage disequilibrium might explain the correlated functional status among segregating V segments, but an unknown experimental factor could not be excluded. Because counts were too low, about 15 rarely observed V segments, including chromosome 9 orphons, were left out of the earlier analysis of approximately 580 of the donors. Only TCR beta chains were sequenced in this cohort, and the absence of alpha or paired-chain data limited detectable features. A later analysis associated 15,000 to 20,000 TCR beta sequences with specific HLA alleles at a false discovery rate of 0.05. In a later genetic analysis, a missense DCLRE1C variant was associated with V-gene and J-gene trimming of TCR beta chains, and the association was replicated in an independent cohort. The only immune exposure information available for the cohort was CMV serostatus. The 87-base-pair reads could not distinguish some IMGT-functional V segments, including TRBV6-2 and TRBV6-3, so those segments were excluded. Across donors, most TCR sequences were observed very rarely, whereas some public TCRs were present in many individuals.

Libraries were constructed by the immunoSEQ multiplex PCR assay. For the multiplex PCR, a mixture combining 60 forward primers for TCR Vbeta segments and 13 reverse primers for TCR Jbeta segments was used. The CDR3 region of rearranged TCR beta genes was amplified from genomic DNA by a multiplex PCR assay. On the Illumina HiSeq System, the amplified TCR beta libraries were sequenced as 87-base-pair reads. In the paper's pipeline: A later analysis counted approximately 74 million unique TCR beta chains across the 700 or so repertoires, and some 11 million of these chains were shared by at least two donors. Raw reads were error-corrected and collapsed into unique sequences by a nearest-neighbor algorithm in which closely related sequences were merged to remove PCR and sequencing errors. Alignment of CDR3 sequences to IMGT reference sequences was used to assign V, D and J gene segments. Each retained sequence needed at least a six-nucleotide match to both a V gene segment and a J gene segment. A rearrangement was called productive if the CDR3 had no stop codons and remained in frame with V and J, and every other rearrangement was called non-productive. Following IMGT convention, CDR3 was defined as the stretch from the second conserved V-encoded cysteine up to the conserved J-encoded phenylalanine. In an earlier analysis of more than 550 of the donors, sequences lacking an unambiguous match to a single V gene segment were excluded. In an earlier analysis of roughly 500 of the donors, V segments were called functional above 56.7% productive rearrangements and were called segregating when the between-donor standard deviation exceeded 5%. A statistical classification framework was developed to diagnose cytomegalovirus status using the catalog of TCR beta chain sequences. In a later analysis, V and J genes were assigned by comparing TCR nucleotide sequences against IMGT/GENE-DB human TR gene sequences. In a later analysis, CDR3 sequences and most-parsimonious VDJ recombination scenarios were assigned using the TCRdist pipeline. In a later analysis, each TCR beta chain was defined by its CDR3 amino acid sequence together with its V-gene family, and reads lacking a unique V-gene family were excluded. As a way to deal with suspected cross-contamination and a sequencing artifact, a later analysis dropped more than 500 nucleotide sequences that were highly shared and had low generation probability. A later analysis calculated a clonal expansion index for each public chain from normalized within-repertoire ranks of inferred template counts. In a later analysis, generation probabilities were computed with a VDJ recombination model fitted to out-of-frame rearrangements, and the resulting probabilities were checked against IGoR. A later analysis scored TCR-TCR, TCR-HLA and TCR-CMV co-occurrence with hypergeometric tests, applying a repertoire-size bias correction to TCR pairs. A later analysis estimated false discovery rates by permuting HLA or CMV assignments 20 times. A later analysis grouped co-occurring TCRs with DBSCAN, adding TCRdist sequence similarity when clustering within HLA-allele-positive subsets. Repertoires with fewer than 30,000 or more than 120,000 public chains were left out of co-occurrence clustering, as were five repertoires with anomalous nucleotide sharing. Held by TCRdb, this immuneACCESS table contains in-frame sequences only and omits some clones. Under half of the omission traces to an unresolved V gene where checked; the cause of the rest is unknown. The V and J calls and clone size come from that table; D and trimming were worked out from the DNA. Recorded for this sample are around 180,000 clones; 79% of them occurred a single time. Approximately 0.7% of the sample is in the top ten clones.

Including the terminal cysteine and phenylalanine, the CDR3 comprises 16 residues. Kept here is only the CDR3 DNA, which spans 48 bases and is read in frame from base 1. The germline V gene (reference sequence) gives CDR1 as SGHKS and CDR2 as YYEKEE. At the junction V is shortened by 0 bases and J by 8 bases, with 20 bases in between. The cohort was made up of hundreds of healthy bone marrow donors. All cohort members were sampled while nominally healthy, although unrecorded immune exposures were likely present. The donor was CMV seronegative and belonged to the group of 320 or so seronegative cohort members. A peripheral blood sample was collected from each donor, and TCR beta sequencing was performed on peripheral blood mononuclear cells. Genomic DNA extraction from the blood cell samples was performed with the Qiagen DNeasy Blood Extraction Kit. In the case of this clone: Its antigen is not yet known. Per-base qualities were not stored, and no clone one base away is much larger.

Material: PBMCs. The rearrangement combines TRBV5-5 with TRBJ1-2, with the D gene too uncertain to name. This TCR was recovered from a woman in her 40s in good health and CMV-seronegative. The CDR3 has the sequence CASSLALSFFSYGYTF. The DNA sequence reads TGTGCCAGCAGCTTGGCTTTGTCCTTCTTTAGCTACGGCTACACCTTC. Extended through the reference TRBV5-5 and TRBJ1-2 proteins, this CDR3 yields the full variable domain: DAGVTQSPTHLIKTRGQQVTLRCSPISGHKSVSWYQQVLGQGPQFIFQYYEKEERGRGNFPDRFSARQFPNYSSELNVNALLLGDSALYLCASSLALSFFSYGYTFGSGTRLTVV.